A single sample gave rise to the 7 T cell receptor beta chains below, sequenced in a study of human T cells and chemical hapten exposure. Via MiXCR, TCRdb re-called the RACE reads, giving one row per CDR3 protein. The table includes some 90,000 distinct CDR3 sequences, roughly 8% detected once. Specified time point: healthy volunteer bleed at 2 weeks. The study extracted total RNA from unfractionated whole blood. The specimen was whole blood. The receptors derive from a female donor in good health. Some clones in this sample may be carry-over from other donors' samples.

The J gene is TRBJ2-1, the V gene TRBV20-1; D may be TRBD2 (5 bases). Germline values: CDR1 DFQATT, CDR2 SNEGSKA (reference sequence). There are 15 residues in the CDR3. Trimming cost V 1 base and J 9 bases, with 19 bases left between them. CDR3 residues: CSARVGSSGSGEQFF. The CDR3 DNA reads TGCAGTGCTAGAGTTGGTTCGTCGGGGTCGGGTGAGCAGTTCTTC.

This clonotype appeared a few times. The CDR3 DNA reads as TGCGCCAGCAGCTTGGATGGCGGGAACACCGGGGAGCTGTTTTTT. Its translation: CASSLDGGNTGELFF. The rearrangement uses TRBV5-1 and TRBJ2-2; the D is unclear. Trimming took 0 bases from V and 1 from J, leaving 7 bases between them. The germline V gene has CDR1 SGHRS and CDR2 YFSETQ. This CDR3 has 15 residues.

The sample holds a few counts of this clonotype. This chain uses TRBV7-2 with TRBJ2-4; a possible D gene is TRBD2 (6 bases). The V end was cut by 5 bases, the J end by 0 bases, with 8 bases between. Looked up from germline, CDR1 is SGHTA and CDR2 is FQGNSA. The CDR3 sequence is 14 residues long. The CDR3 here is CASSPTRAKNIQYF. The CDR3 coding sequence is TGTGCCAGCAGCCCGACTAGAGCCAAAAACATTCAGTACTTC.

About this clonotype itself: A much larger clone lies a single base off, so this may be a read error. The rearrangement links TRBV7-2 to TRBJ2-3; no clear D gene. The CDR3 length is 14 residues. Germline CDR1 and CDR2: SGHTA and FQGNSA. CDR3 amino acids: CASSLTRPPDTQCF. The CDR3 bases are TGTGCCAGCAGCTTAACTCGGCCCCCAGATACGCAGTGTTTT.

CDR3 residues: CASSWGQTNTEAFF. CDR3 coding DNA: TGTGCCAGCAGCTGGGGACAGACCAACACTGAAGCTTTCTTT. The J gene is TRBJ1-1, the V gene TRBV7-9; 7 bases match TRBD1. The germline V gene has CDR1 SEHNR and CDR2 FQNEAQ (reference sequence). CDR3 size: 14 residues. V lost 4 bases, J lost 2 bases, and 4 bases stayed unmatched.

This clonotype was counted at least ten times. The V and J genes are TRBV28 and TRBJ2-4; tentatively, D is TRBD1 (5 bases). Trimming removed 6 bases at V and 1 base at J, with 10 bases between. The CDR3 consists of 14 residues. In germline, CDR1 is MDHEN, CDR2 SYDVKM. The CDR3 loop reads CASSQQEAKNIQYF. CDR3 in DNA: TGTGCCAGCAGCCAACAGGAGGCCAAAAACATTCAGTACTTC.

The rearrangement uses TRBV7-2 and TRBJ2-1; D might be TRBD1 (6 bases). Trimming took 6 bases from V and 7 from J, leaving 16 bases between them. Germline V CDR1 and CDR2: SGHTA, FQGNSA. This CDR3 has 14 residues. CDR3 amino acids: CASRQSLGQNEQFF. Written as DNA, the CDR3 is TGTGCCAGCAGACAGTCACTAGGACAGAATGAGCAGTTCTTC.